This TCR beta chain was sequenced in a study of CD8 T cells in Susac syndrome. Study-level results: The CD4+ T cell repertoires, which came from Susac syndrome patients, showed no sign of clonal expansion.

Germline lookup yields CDR1 KGHSH and CDR2 LQKENI. This CDR3 is built from 13 residues. Between the trimmed V and J ends, which lost 3 bases and 1 base, there was a span of 6 bases. Concerning this clonotype itself: The target antigen is unknown.

An input of roughly 0.5 to 1 ug of RNA was subjected to reverse transcription using random hexamers. TCRdb reprocessed the immunoSEQ multiplex PCR reads via MiXCR and lists one record per CDR3 protein. The data contain some 180,000 distinct CDR3 sequences, about 93% of them singletons. This TCR came from a human donor with Susac syndrome. Sequenced material: CD4+ T cells from PBMCs. The rearrangement links TRBV18 to TRBJ1-1; the D is unclear. In DNA, the CDR3 is TGTGCCAGCTCACCGCATGGGAACACTGAAGCTTTCTTT. This sequence encodes CASSPHGNTEAFF.